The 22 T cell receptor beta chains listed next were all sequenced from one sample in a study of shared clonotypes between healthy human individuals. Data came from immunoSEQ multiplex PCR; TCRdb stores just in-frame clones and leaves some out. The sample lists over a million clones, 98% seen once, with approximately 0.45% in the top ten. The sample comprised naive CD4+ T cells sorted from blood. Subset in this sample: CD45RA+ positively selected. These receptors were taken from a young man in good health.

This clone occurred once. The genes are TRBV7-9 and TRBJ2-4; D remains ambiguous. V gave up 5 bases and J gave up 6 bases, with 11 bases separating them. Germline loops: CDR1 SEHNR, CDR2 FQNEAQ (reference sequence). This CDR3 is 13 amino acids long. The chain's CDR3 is CASSPTPRNIQYF. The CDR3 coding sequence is TGTGCCAGCAGCCCCACTCCCAGAAACATTCAGTACTTC.

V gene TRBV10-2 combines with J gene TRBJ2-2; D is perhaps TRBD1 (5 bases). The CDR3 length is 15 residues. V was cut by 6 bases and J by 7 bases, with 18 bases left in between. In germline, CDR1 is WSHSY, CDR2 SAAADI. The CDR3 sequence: CASSHSRKGVGELFF. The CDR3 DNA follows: TGCGCCAGCAGCCACTCGAGAAAAGGGGTCGGGGAGCTGTTTTTT.

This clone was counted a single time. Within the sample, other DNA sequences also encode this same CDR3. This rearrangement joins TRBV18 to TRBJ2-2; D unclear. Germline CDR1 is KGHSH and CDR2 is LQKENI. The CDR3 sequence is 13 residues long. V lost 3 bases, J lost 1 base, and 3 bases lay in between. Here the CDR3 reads CASSPMNTGELFF. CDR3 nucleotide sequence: TGTGCCAGCTCACCGATGAACACCGGGGAGCTGTTTTTT.

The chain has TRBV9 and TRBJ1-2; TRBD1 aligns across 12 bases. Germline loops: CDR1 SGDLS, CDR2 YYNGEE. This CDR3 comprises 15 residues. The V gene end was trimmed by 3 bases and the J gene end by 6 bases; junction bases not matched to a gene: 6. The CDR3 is CASSGIGTGGDGYTF. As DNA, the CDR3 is TGTGCCAGCAGCGGAATCGGGACAGGGGGCGATGGCTACACCTTC. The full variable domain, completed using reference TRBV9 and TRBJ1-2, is DSGVTQTPKHLITATGQRVTLRCSPRSGDLSVYWYQQSLDQGLQFLIQYYNGEERAKGNILERFSAQQFPDLHSELNLSSLELGDSALYFCASSGIGTGGDGYTFGSGTRLTVV.

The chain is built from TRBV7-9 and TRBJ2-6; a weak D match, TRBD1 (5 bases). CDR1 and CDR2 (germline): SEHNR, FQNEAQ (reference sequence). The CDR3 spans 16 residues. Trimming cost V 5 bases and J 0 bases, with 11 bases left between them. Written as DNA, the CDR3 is TGTGCCAGCAGCCGCAGGGCCCACTCTGGGGCCAACGTCCTGACTTTC. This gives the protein CASSRRAHSGANVLTF.

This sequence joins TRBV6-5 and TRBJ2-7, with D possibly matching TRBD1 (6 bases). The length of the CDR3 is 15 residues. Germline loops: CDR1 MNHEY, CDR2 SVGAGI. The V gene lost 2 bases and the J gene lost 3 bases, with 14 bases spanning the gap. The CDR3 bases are TGTGCCAGCAGTTACAATTACGGCAGGGGCTACGAGCAGTACTTC. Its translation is CASSYNYGRGYEQYF.

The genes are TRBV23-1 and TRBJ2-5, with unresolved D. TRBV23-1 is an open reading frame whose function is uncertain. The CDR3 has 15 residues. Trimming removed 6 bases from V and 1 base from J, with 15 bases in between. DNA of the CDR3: TGCGCCAGCAGCGTACTCCCCGTGGGCCAAGAGACCCAGTACTTC. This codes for CASSVLPVGQETQYF.

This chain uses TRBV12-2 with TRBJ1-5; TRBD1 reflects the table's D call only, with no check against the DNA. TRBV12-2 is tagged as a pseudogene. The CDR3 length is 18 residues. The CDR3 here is CASRPIAQDRGINQPQHF. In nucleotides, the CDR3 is TGTGCAAGTCGCCCGATAGCCCAGGACAGGGGTATCAATCAGCCCCAGCATTTT.

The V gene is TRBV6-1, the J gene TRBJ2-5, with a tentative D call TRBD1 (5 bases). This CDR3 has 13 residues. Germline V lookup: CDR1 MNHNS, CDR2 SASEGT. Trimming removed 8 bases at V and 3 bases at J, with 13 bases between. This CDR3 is CASRVQGEETQYF. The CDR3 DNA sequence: TGTGCCAGCCGTGTTCAGGGTGAAGAGACCCAGTACTTC.

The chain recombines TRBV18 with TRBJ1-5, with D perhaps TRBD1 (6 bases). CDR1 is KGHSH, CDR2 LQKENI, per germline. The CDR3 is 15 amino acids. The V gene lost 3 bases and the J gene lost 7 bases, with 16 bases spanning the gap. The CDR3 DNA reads TGTGCCAGCTCACCCCTTTACAGGGCAGAACAGCCCCAGCATTTT. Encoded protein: CASSPLYRAEQPQHF.

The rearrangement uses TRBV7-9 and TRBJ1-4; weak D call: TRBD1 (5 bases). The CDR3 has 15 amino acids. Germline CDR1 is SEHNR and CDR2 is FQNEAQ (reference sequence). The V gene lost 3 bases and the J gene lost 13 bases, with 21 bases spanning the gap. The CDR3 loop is CASSFRGTGQEILFF. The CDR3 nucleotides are TGTGCCAGCAGCTTCAGAGGTACTGGACAAGAGATACTGTTTTTT. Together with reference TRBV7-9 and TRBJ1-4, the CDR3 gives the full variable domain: DTGVSQNPRHKITKRGQNVTFRCDPISEHNRLYWYRQTLGQGPEFLTYFQNEAQLEKSRLLSDRFSAERPKGSFSTLEIQRTEQGDSAMYLCASSFRGTGQEILFFGSGTQLSVL.

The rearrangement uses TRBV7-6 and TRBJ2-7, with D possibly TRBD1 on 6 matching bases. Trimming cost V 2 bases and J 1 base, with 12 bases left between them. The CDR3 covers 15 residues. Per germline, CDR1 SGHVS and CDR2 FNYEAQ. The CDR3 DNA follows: TGTGCCAGCAGCTTAACCCCAGGGGATTCCTACGAGCAGTACTTC. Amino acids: CASSLTPGDSYEQYF.

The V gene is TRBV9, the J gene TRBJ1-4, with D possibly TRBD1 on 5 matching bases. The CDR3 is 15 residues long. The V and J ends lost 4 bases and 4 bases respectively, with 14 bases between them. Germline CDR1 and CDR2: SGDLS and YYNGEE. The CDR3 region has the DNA TGTGCCAGCAGCCGGAGGGGCAGTTATAATGAAAAACTGTTTTTT. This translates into CASSRRGSYNEKLFF.

The CDR3 reads CASKRLQKEQFF. Here the CDR3 DNA reads TGTGCCAGCAAAAGACTACAAAAAGAGCAGTTCTTC. The rearrangement links TRBV6-6 to TRBJ2-1, with D perhaps matching TRBD2 (5 bases). Per germline, CDR1 MNHNY and CDR2 SVGAGI (reference sequence). The CDR3 spans 12 residues. Trimming removed 7 bases at V and 10 bases at J, with 14 bases between.

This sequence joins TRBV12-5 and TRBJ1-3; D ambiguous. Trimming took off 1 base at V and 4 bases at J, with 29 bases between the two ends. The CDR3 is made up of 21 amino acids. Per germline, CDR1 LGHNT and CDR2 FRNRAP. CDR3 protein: CASGLDLKPTEKTDAGNTIYF. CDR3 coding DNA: TGTGCTAGTGGTTTGGATTTGAAACCCACCGAGAAAACGGACGCCGGAAACACCATATATTTT.

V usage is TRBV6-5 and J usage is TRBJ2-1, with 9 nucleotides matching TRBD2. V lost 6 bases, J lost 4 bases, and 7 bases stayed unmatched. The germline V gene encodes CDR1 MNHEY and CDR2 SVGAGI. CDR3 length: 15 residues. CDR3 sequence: CASSVLAGRYNEQFF. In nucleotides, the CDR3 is TGTGCCAGCAGCGTCCTAGCGGGACGGTACAATGAGCAGTTCTTC.

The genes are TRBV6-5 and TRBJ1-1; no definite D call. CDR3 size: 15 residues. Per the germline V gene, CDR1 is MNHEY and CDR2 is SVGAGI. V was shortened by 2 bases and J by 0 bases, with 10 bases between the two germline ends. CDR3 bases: TGTGCCAGCAGTTACGTCCCAAGGGTGAACACTGAAGCTTTCTTT. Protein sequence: CASSYVPRVNTEAFF.

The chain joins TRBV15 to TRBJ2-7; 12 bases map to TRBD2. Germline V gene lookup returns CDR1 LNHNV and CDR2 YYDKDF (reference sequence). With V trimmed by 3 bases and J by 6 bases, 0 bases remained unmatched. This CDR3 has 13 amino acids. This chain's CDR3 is CATSRGLAGEQYF. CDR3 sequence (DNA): TGTGCCACCAGCAGGGGACTAGCGGGCGAGCAGTACTTC.

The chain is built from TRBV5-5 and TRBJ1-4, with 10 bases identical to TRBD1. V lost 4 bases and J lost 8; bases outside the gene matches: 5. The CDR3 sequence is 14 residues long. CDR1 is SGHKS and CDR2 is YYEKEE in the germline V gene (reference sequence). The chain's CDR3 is CASSTWTGGEKLFF. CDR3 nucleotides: TGTGCCAGCAGCACCTGGACAGGGGGGGAAAAACTGTTTTTT.

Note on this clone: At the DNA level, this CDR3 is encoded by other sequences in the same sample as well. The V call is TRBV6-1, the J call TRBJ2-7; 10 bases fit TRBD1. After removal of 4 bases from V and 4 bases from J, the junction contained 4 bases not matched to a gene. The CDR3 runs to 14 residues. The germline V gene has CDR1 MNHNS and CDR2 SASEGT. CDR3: CASSARQGAYEQYF. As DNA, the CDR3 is TGTGCCAGCAGTGCGAGACAGGGGGCTTACGAGCAGTACTTC.

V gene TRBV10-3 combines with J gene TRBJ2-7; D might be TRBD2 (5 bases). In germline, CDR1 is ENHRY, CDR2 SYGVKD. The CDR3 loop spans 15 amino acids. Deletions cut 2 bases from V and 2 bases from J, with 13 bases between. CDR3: CAISEVLARTYEQYF. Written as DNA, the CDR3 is TGTGCCATCAGTGAGGTCCTAGCTAGGACCTACGAGCAGTACTTC.

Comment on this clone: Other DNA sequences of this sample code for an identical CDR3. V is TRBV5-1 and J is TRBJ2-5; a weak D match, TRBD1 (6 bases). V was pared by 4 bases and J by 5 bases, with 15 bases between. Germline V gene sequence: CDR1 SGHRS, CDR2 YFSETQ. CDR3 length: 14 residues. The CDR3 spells CASSLQGFGETQYF. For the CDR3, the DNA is TGCGCCAGCAGCCTACAGGGATTCGGGGAGACCCAGTACTTC.